This TCR beta chain was recorded in a study of response to subunit inactivated influenza vaccine. Broader study findings: Authors suggested that a seasonal influenza vaccination recruits few new T cells each time.

TCRdb itself ran the RT-PCR reads through MiXCR, one entry per CDR3 protein. This sample has about half a million distinct CDR3 sequences; about 25% occur once, and the top ten carry approximately 2%. As regards this clonotype: Its matching antigen is unknown.

V lost 0 bases and J 1 base, leaving 8 bases between the germline ends. In germline, CDR1 is SGDLS, CDR2 YYNGEE. The CDR3 is 15 amino acids. This sequence was found in a man aged 45-60 years who received an inactivated influenza vaccine. The material was CD4+ T cells sorted from PBMCs, obtained 4 to 6 days after vaccination. The chain links TRBV9 to TRBJ2-1; D call uncertain. CDR3 DNA sequence: TGTGCCAGCAGCGTAGAAGGGAAGTCCTACAATGAGCAGTTCTTC. As protein: CASSVEGKSYNEQFF.